Listed below are T cell receptor beta chains from one sample, sequenced in a study of T-cell memory formation after mild COVID-19. From the 5' RACE reads, TCRdb called clonotypes with MiXCR, one entry per CDR3 protein. Of 160,000 or so distinct CDR3 sequences in the sample, roughly a third were seen once. Specimen: PBMCs or a T cell subset sorted from them (not recorded which). These receptors were taken from an adult woman who had mild COVID-19 (a few samples of this study predate the infection). Cell type and time point are not known. Each CDR3 is given with its conserved first and last residue. Fields, in order: J gene, D gene, V gene, clone size, CDR3 DNA, CDR3 protein. A D gene is named only where the DNA matches it firmly. Expanded clones get a size class; other rows say once, few or many, or leave the size out.

TRBJ1-2 | NA | TRBV11-3 | NA | TGTGCCAGCAGCTCCGCGGCGGGGGTAGGCTATGGCTACACCTTC | CASSSAAGVGYGYTF
TRBJ2-3 | NA | TRBV25-1 | NA | TGTGCCAGCAGTTTCCACCGGGACGGAAGGTCCACTAAGACAGATACGCAGTATTTT | CASSFHRDGRSTKTDTQYF
TRBJ2-2 | NA | TRBV20-1 | NA | TGCAGTGCCAGCCCAGATGGCGGGGAGCTGTTTTTT | CSASPDGGELFF
TRBJ2-7 | TRBD1 | TRBV4-1 | NA | TGCGCCAGCAGCCATTCCGGGACAGGAATCCAAGGCGAGCAGTACTTC | CASSHSGTGIQGEQYF
TRBJ2-3 | NA | TRBV3-1 | NA | TGTGCCAGCAGCCAATTGATCGCGACTAGCACAGATACGCAGTATTTT | CASSQLIATSTDTQYF
TRBJ1-2 | TRBD1 | TRBV7-9 | NA | TGTGCCAGCAGCAGAACAGGGGTCGGGTATGGCTACACCTTC | CASSRTGVGYGYTF
TRBJ1-1 | NA | TRBV18 | NA | TGTGCCAGCTCACCACCGTCAGGCACTGAAGCTTTCTTT | CASSPPSGTEAFF
TRBJ2-1 | TRBD2 | TRBV4-2 | NA | TGTGCCAGCGGGACTAGCTCTTACAATGAGCAGTTCTTC | CASGTSSYNEQFF
TRBJ2-7 | NA | TRBV2 | NA | TGTGCCAGCAAAAGGGGGTCCTACGAGCAGTACTTC | CASKRGSYEQYF
TRBJ2-3 | NA | TRBV7-2 | few | TGTGCCAGCAGCTTAGCCCAGGGGCCAGATACGCAGTATTTT | CASSLAQGPDTQYF
TRBJ2-7 | TRBD2 | TRBV9 | NA | TGTGCCAGCAGCGTAGATGCGGGGGGGACCGGCAACGAGCAGTACTTC | CASSVDAGGTGNEQYF
TRBJ1-5 | TRBD1 | TRBV12-3/TRBV12-4 | NA | TGTGCCAGCAGTTGGTCAGGGGGTGAGCCCCAGCATTTT | CASSWSGGEPQHF
TRBJ1-1 | NA | TRBV30 | few | TGTGCCTGGCACCACCGGAGGACAAACGGCACTGAAGCTTTCTTT | CAWHHRRTNGTEAFF
TRBJ1-4 | TRBD1 | TRBV3-1 | NA | TGTGCCAGCAGCCCCAGGGGGAATGAAAAACTGTTTTTT | CASSPRGNEKLFF
TRBJ2-3 | TRBD2 | TRBV11-1 | NA | TGTGCCAGCAGCTTTCGCAGGCGGGAGCCAGATACGCAGTATTTT | CASSFRRREPDTQYF
TRBJ1-1 | NA | TRBV12-3/TRBV12-4 | NA | TGTGCCAGTTCGAACGGCCTTTGGAACACTGAAGCTTTCTTT | CASSNGLWNTEAFF
TRBJ1-6 | NA | TRBV5-1 | few | TGCGCCAGTCAACACAACTCCTATAATTCACCCCTCCACTTT | CASQHNSYNSPLHF
TRBJ2-3 | NA | TRBV4-2 | NA | TGTGCCAGCAGCGAGGGGTCGAGGGAAGATACGCAGTATTTT | CASSEGSREDTQYF
TRBJ1-2 | NA | TRBV7-2 | few | TGTGCCAGCAGCCGGGACGTTAACTATGGCTACACCTTC | CASSRDVNYGYTF
TRBJ2-3 | NA | TRBV7-3 | NA | TGTGCCAGCAGCTTCACAGGGGATACGCAGTATTTT | CASSFTGDTQYF
TRBJ2-5 | TRBD2 | TRBV12-3/TRBV12-4 | few | TGTGCCAGCAGTTTAGTCCTAGCGGGACAATCTTTCCAAGAGACCCAGTACTTC | CASSLVLAGQSFQETQYF
TRBJ2-3 | NA | TRBV7-8 | few | TGTGCCAGCAGCTTAGCGGGAGGCCTTCAGGATACGCAGTATTTT | CASSLAGGLQDTQYF
TRBJ1-2 | NA | TRBV20-1 | NA | TGCAGTGCTAGAAATCCGGGGCACCCTCATGGCTACACCTTC | CSARNPGHPHGYTF
TRBJ2-1 | NA | TRBV7-8 | few | TGTGCCAGCAGCCCGGGACTGGGGGATGAGCAGTTCTTC | CASSPGLGDEQFF
TRBJ2-3 | NA | TRBV24-1 | few | TGTGCCACCAGTGAACTTACAACAGGGAAAGCGCAGTATTTT | CATSELTTGKAQYF
TRBJ1-1 | TRBD1 | TRBV7-9 | NA | TGTGCCGTCAACCCGGGACAGATGAACACTGAAGCTTTCTTT | CAVNPGQMNTEAFF
TRBJ1-2 | TRBD1 | TRBV4-3 | NA | TGCGCCAGCAGCCAAGAACTCCCACACAGGGGGCGAGGTGGCTACACCTTC | CASSQELPHRGRGGYTF
TRBJ2-2 | TRBD2 | TRBV7-3 | few | TGTGCCAGCAGCTTCGGGACTAGCGGCACCGGGGAGCTGTTTTTT | CASSFGTSGTGELFF
TRBJ2-1 | NA | TRBV3-1 | NA | TGTGCCAGCAGCCAACCACGGTGGGGGGCTGAGCAGTTCTTC | CASSQPRWGAEQFF
TRBJ2-1 | TRBD1 | TRBV29-1 | NA | TGCAGCGTTGGGACAGGGGGGGACTACAATGAGCAGTTCTTC | CSVGTGGDYNEQFF
TRBJ2-3 | TRBD2 | TRBV4-2 | NA | TGTGCCAGCAGCCAAGTACCTCCGGGACTAGCATCCACAGATACGCAGTATTTT | CASSQVPPGLASTDTQYF
TRBJ2-5 | TRBD2 | TRBV7-9 | few | TGTGCCAGCAGCCCGGGACTAGCGGGGATGGGGCAAGAGACCCAGTACTTC | CASSPGLAGMGQETQYF
TRBJ2-7 | TRBD2 | TRBV7-9 | few | TGTGCCAGCATGGGGAGGGCCTCCTACGAGCAGTACTTC | CASMGRASYEQYF
TRBJ2-7 | NA | TRBV19 | NA | TGTGCCAGTAGTACAACCGGGACGTTGGTCGAGCAGTACTTC | CASSTTGTLVEQYF
TRBJ2-1 | NA | TRBV18 | NA | TGTGCCAGCTCACCATACGCGAGCAATGAGCAGTTCTTC | CASSPYASNEQFF
TRBJ2-3 | NA | TRBV6-5 | few | TGTGCCAGCAGTTACTCTGCGGGGTCTACGCAGTATTTT | CASSYSAGSTQYF